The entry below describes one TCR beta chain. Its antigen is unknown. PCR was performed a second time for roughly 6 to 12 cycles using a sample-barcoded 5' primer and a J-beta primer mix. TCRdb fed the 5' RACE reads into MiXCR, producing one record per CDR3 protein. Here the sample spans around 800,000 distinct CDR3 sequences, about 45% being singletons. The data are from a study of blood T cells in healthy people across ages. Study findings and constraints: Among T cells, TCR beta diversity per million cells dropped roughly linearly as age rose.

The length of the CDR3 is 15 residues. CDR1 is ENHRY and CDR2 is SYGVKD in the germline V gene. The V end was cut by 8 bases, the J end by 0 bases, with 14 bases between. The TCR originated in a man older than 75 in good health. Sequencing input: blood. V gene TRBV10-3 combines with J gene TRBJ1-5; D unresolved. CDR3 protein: CAIGRAAYSNQPQHF. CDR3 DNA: TGTGCCATCGGGCGGGCAGCGTATAGCAATCAGCCCCAGCATTTT.